The rows below give T cell receptor beta chains drawn from one sample of a study of regulatory T cells in long-lasting Graves disease. TCRdb called the multiplex PCR reads again in MiXCR, with one record for every CDR3 protein. This sample yields approximately 350,000 distinct CDR3 sequences, of which over 9.5% are seen a single time; 18% belongs to the top ten. The sample was also reused in another study, on T cells in Graves' hyperthyroidism and ophthalmopathy.

The source material was peripheral blood mononuclear cells (PBMCs), sampled at new diagnosis, from a patient treated with antithyroid drugs. The receptors derive from a woman younger than 35 with Graves disease. The CDR3 runs from the conserved cysteine through the conserved F or W. Fields, in order: CDR3 DNA, CDR3 protein, clone size, V gene, D gene, J gene. The D gene is left open where the match is weak. The size field is filled for only some rows; it gives once, few, many or a size class.

CDR3 DNA: TGCGCCAGCAGCTTGGGGCTAGACAAATACTCCACGCAGTATTTT; CDR3 protein: CASSLGLDKYSTQYF; clone size: few; V gene: TRBV5-1; D gene: NA; J gene: TRBJ2-3
CDR3 DNA: TGTGCCAGCAGTTTCTGGCTAGCGGGGAATCAAGGCAATGAGCAGTTCTTC; CDR3 protein: CASSFWLAGNQGNEQFF; clone size: many; V gene: TRBV28; D gene: TRBD2; J gene: TRBJ2-1
CDR3 DNA: TGTGCCAGCAGCTTAGGCCGACTAGCGGGAGCCGACGAGCAGTACTTC; CDR3 protein: CASSLGRLAGADEQYF; clone size: few; V gene: TRBV13; D gene: TRBD2; J gene: TRBJ2-7
CDR3 DNA: TGTGCCAGTAGTCCGCAGGGAGGCAACTATGGCTACACCTTC; CDR3 protein: CASSPQGGNYGYTF; clone size: many; V gene: TRBV19; D gene: NA; J gene: TRBJ1-2
CDR3 DNA: TGCAGCGTTCAGGGACTAGCGGGAGGGCCAAATACGCAGTATTTT; CDR3 protein: CSVQGLAGGPNTQYF; clone size: many; V gene: TRBV29-1; D gene: TRBD2; J gene: TRBJ2-3
CDR3 DNA: TGTGCCAGCAGTTATTTTTCCAGGAGGACAGATACGCAGTATTTT; CDR3 protein: CASSYFSRRTDTQYF; clone size: many; V gene: TRBV12-3/TRBV12-4; D gene: NA; J gene: TRBJ2-3
CDR3 DNA: TGTGCCAGCTCACCGATATTATCAGGGGGCGACGCTGAAGCTTTCTTT; CDR3 protein: CASSPILSGGDAEAFF; clone size: many; V gene: TRBV18; D gene: TRBD1; J gene: TRBJ1-1
CDR3 DNA: TGTGCCAGCAGCTCAGCGGCGGGGGCGGACTACGAGCAGTACTTC; CDR3 protein: CASSSAAGADYEQYF; clone size: many; V gene: TRBV11-2; D gene: NA; J gene: TRBJ2-7
CDR3 DNA: TGTGCCAGCAGTGACCAGGGGAATACGCAGTATTTT; CDR3 protein: CASSDQGNTQYF; clone size: many; V gene: TRBV2; D gene: NA; J gene: TRBJ2-3
CDR3 DNA: TGTGCCAGCAGCCGTCCCGACGGTGGGAAGGGCTACACCTTC; CDR3 protein: CASSRPDGGKGYTF; clone size: NA; V gene: TRBV4-2; D gene: NA; J gene: TRBJ1-2
CDR3 DNA: TGTGCCAGCAGAGCCGGACAGGGGAACACTGAAGCTTTCTTT; CDR3 protein: CASRAGQGNTEAFF; clone size: many; V gene: TRBV2; D gene: TRBD1; J gene: TRBJ1-1
CDR3 DNA: TGTGCCAGCAGCGAAAGTCTAGCCAAAAACATTCAGTACTTC; CDR3 protein: CASSESLAKNIQYF; clone size: many; V gene: TRBV11-2; D gene: NA; J gene: TRBJ2-4
CDR3 DNA: TGTGCCAGCAGCTTGGTTCTACGCAATGAGCAGTTCTTC; CDR3 protein: CASSLVLRNEQFF; clone size: many; V gene: TRBV7-2; D gene: NA; J gene: TRBJ2-1
CDR3 DNA: TGCGCCAGCATTCGTACAGGGAAAGTCTACGAGCAGTACTTC; CDR3 protein: CASIRTGKVYEQYF; clone size: few; V gene: TRBV4-3; D gene: NA; J gene: TRBJ2-7
CDR3 DNA: TGCAGTGCTAGTAGGGGGCCTCTCGGAAACACCATATATTTT; CDR3 protein: CSASRGPLGNTIYF; clone size: many; V gene: TRBV20-1; D gene: TRBD1; J gene: TRBJ1-3
CDR3 DNA: TGTGCCAGCAGTTACCTATTGTATGGGCGGGAGTGGAGTTATGAGCAGTTCTTC; CDR3 protein: CASSYLLYGREWSYEQFF; clone size: many; V gene: TRBV6-2/TRBV6-3; D gene: TRBD2; J gene: TRBJ2-1
CDR3 DNA: TGTGCCAGCAGTTTACAGACGGGGGGGGATACGCAGTATTTT; CDR3 protein: CASSLQTGGDTQYF; clone size: NA; V gene: TRBV12-3/TRBV12-4; D gene: TRBD2; J gene: TRBJ2-3
CDR3 DNA: TGTGCCAGCAGTGACTCTAGCGGGACGCAGTATTTT; CDR3 protein: CASSDSSGTQYF; clone size: NA; V gene: TRBV25-1; D gene: TRBD2; J gene: TRBJ2-3
CDR3 DNA: TGTGCCAGCAGCGCCGGACTAGCGGGCCACAATGAGCAGTTCTTC; CDR3 protein: CASSAGLAGHNEQFF; clone size: many; V gene: TRBV13; D gene: TRBD2; J gene: TRBJ2-1
CDR3 DNA: TGTGCCAGCAGAGCAGACAGCCACTATGGCTACACCTTC; CDR3 protein: CASRADSHYGYTF; clone size: many; V gene: TRBV6-2/TRBV6-3; D gene: NA; J gene: TRBJ1-2
CDR3 DNA: TGCAGCGTTGCCGGACTAACGGAGCTGTTTTTT; CDR3 protein: CSVAGLTELFF; clone size: few; V gene: TRBV29-1; D gene: NA; J gene: TRBJ2-2
CDR3 DNA: TGCAGTATCCCTAGACTAGCGGGAGGGCCGTTATCCTACGAGCAGTACTTC; CDR3 protein: CSIPRLAGGPLSYEQYF; clone size: many; V gene: TRBV20-1; D gene: TRBD2; J gene: TRBJ2-7
CDR3 DNA: TGTGCCAGTAGCCGGGGGGGAGGCGCGGGCACAGATACGCAGTATTTT; CDR3 protein: CASSRGGGAGTDTQYF; clone size: NA; V gene: TRBV19; D gene: TRBD2; J gene: TRBJ2-3